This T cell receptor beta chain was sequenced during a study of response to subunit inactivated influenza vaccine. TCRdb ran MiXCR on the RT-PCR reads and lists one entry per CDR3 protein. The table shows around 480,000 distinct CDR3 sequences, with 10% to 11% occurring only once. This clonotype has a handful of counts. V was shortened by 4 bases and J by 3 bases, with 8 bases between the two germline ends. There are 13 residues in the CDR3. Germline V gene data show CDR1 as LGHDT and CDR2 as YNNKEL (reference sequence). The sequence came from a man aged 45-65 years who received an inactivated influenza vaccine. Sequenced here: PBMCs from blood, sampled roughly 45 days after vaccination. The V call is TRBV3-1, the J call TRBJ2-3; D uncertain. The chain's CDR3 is CASSPFGTDTQYF. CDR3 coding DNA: TGTGCCAGCAGCCCCTTTGGGACAGATACGCAGTATTTT.